The 11 T cell receptor beta chains below come from one sample, sequenced in a study of T cell responses to AZD1222 COVID-19 vaccine. Clones were sequenced by immunoSEQ multiplex PCR, and TCRdb holds only the in-frame ones, with some missing. The sample lists about 120,000 clones, around 89% occurring once. Specimen: peripheral blood, collected 28 days after the second AZD1222 dose. Receptors originate from an adult who received the AZD1222 COVID-19 vaccine.

V is TRBV18 and J is TRBJ2-5, with no clear D. Germline V gene lookup returns CDR1 KGHSH and CDR2 LQKENI. Deletions cut 1 base from V and 5 bases from J, with 5 bases between. CDR3 length: 12 amino acids. CDR3 residues: CASSPHGETQYF. The CDR3 DNA is TGTGCCAGCTCACCACATGGGGAGACCCAGTACTTC.

This chain connects TRBV11-2 to TRBJ2-2; D perhaps matches TRBD1 (6 bases). The CDR3 is made up of 14 amino acids. Looked up from germline, CDR1 is SGHAT and CDR2 is FQNNGV. Trimming took 5 bases from V and 6 from J, leaving 13 bases between them. The CDR3 DNA sequence: TGTGCCAGCAGCCCTCGGGCAGGGGCCGGGGAGCTGTTTTTT. Translated: CASSPRAGAGELFF.

This clone was counted once. V and J are TRBV5-4 and TRBJ1-2; TRBD1 agrees at 7 bases. V lost 4 bases, J lost 2 bases, and 2 bases stayed unmatched. The CDR3 spans 13 residues. Germline V gives CDR1 SGHNT, CDR2 YYREEE (reference sequence). The CDR3 region has the DNA TGTGCCAGCAGCGCGGACAGGAACTATGGCTACACCTTC. This translates into CASSADRNYGYTF.

This sequence joins TRBV20-1 and TRBJ1-1; TRBD1 agrees at 7 bases. CDR1 is DFQATT and CDR2 is SNEGSKA in the germline V gene (reference sequence). Germline trimming cut 3 bases from V and 5 bases from J; bases unmatched to any gene: 12. This CDR3 has 15 amino acids. This CDR3 reads CSASDQAGGRTEAFF. Here the CDR3 DNA reads TGCAGTGCTAGTGACCAAGCAGGGGGAAGGACTGAAGCTTTCTTT.

This sequence joins TRBV6-6 and TRBJ1-1, with TRBD1 matching 7 bases. Per germline, CDR1 MNHNY and CDR2 SVGAGI (reference sequence). Trimming cost V 0 bases and J 1 base; bases outside gene matches: 2. This CDR3 is 15 amino acids long. In DNA, the CDR3 is TGTGCCAGCAGTTACTCAGGGACAGCGAACACTGAAGCTTTCTTT. Translation: CASSYSGTANTEAFF.

The chain joins TRBV30 to TRBJ2-7; 9 bases fit TRBD2. The CDR3 has 14 residues. CDR1 is GTSNPN, CDR2 SVGIG, per germline (reference sequence). J was trimmed by 3 bases and V by 1 base; bases with no gene match: 4. This chain's CDR3 is CAWSDDSGGYEQYF. CDR3 bases: TGTGCCTGGAGTGACGATAGCGGGGGCTACGAGCAGTACTTC. Variable domain in full (rest from reference TRBV30 and TRBJ2-7): SQTIHQWPATLVQPVGSPLSLECTVEGTSNPNLYWYRQAAGRGLQLLFYSVGIGQISSEVPQNLSASRPQDRQFILSSKKLLLSDSGFYLCAWSDDSGGYEQYFGPGTRLTVT.

This clone was counted between two and nine times. V and J are TRBV5-1 and TRBJ1-2; 12 positions agree with TRBD1. Germline CDR1 is SGHRS and CDR2 is YFSETQ. This CDR3 is 16 amino acids long. Trimming removed 0 bases from V and 6 bases from J; junction bases left unmatched: 6. The CDR3 reads CASSLEGQGAMNGYTF. CDR3 DNA: TGCGCCAGCAGCTTGGAGGGACAGGGGGCAATGAATGGCTACACCTTC.

The V and J genes are TRBV4-1 and TRBJ2-4; D possibly corresponds to TRBD2 (5 bases). Germline-derived CDR1 and CDR2 are MGHRA and YSYEKL. CDR3 size: 12 residues. V was trimmed by 4 bases and J by 7 bases, leaving 8 bases between them. This CDR3 is CASSRTGNIQYF. The CDR3, as DNA: TGCGCCAGCAGCCGGACGGGGAACATTCAGTACTTC.

This chain links TRBV6-2 or TRBV6-3 with TRBJ2-7, with a weak D call TRBD2 (6 bases). The germline gives CDR1 MNHEY, CDR2 SVGEGT. The CDR3 length is 15 residues. Trimming stripped 5 bases from V and 3 bases from J, with 17 bases between. The CDR3 bases are TGTGCCAGCAGTGGGACTGGCGAGGGGCACTACGAGCAGTACTTC. This encodes CASSGTGEGHYEQYF.

This clone was observed once. The genes are TRBV4-1 and TRBJ2-2; D may be TRBD1 or TRBD2 (5 bases each). Germline values: CDR1 MGHRA, CDR2 YSYEKL. V was shortened by 1 base and J by 7 bases, with 10 bases between the two germline ends. This CDR3 has 14 amino acids. The CDR3 region has the DNA TGCGCCAGCAGCCAAGTCCTGGGGGACGGGGAGCTGTTTTTT. Protein product: CASSQVLGDGELFF.

The chain recombines TRBV15 with TRBJ1-5; D is possibly TRBD1 (6 bases). V was pared by 1 base and J by 1 base, with 11 bases between. This CDR3 contains 16 residues. CDR1 and CDR2 from the germline V gene are LNHNV and YYDKDF (reference sequence). The CDR3 protein is CATSRAGGASNQPQHF. CDR3 in DNA: TGTGCCACCAGCAGAGCGGGGGGGGCCAGCAATCAGCCCCAGCATTTT.